This TCR beta chain came from a study of early T cells in non-severe SARS-CoV-2 infection. Study background: Bulk RNA taken from unsorted whole blood was sequenced, leaving chains unpaired.

This CDR3 spans 18 amino acids. CDR1 is KGHSH, CDR2 LQKENI, per germline. V gave up 3 bases and J gave up 0 bases; unmatched junction bases: 11. Individual cDNA molecules were tagged with unique molecular identifiers, the study reported. TCRdb reanalysed the 5' RACE reads using MiXCR and keeps one entry per CDR3 protein. Of roughly 90,000 distinct CDR3 sequences detected, around 15% appear once; the ten largest clones hold roughly 6%. The sequencing sample was made of whole blood. The chain links TRBV18 to TRBJ2-3, with 8 nucleotides matching TRBD2. This receptor was obtained from an adult who was a healthcare worker with PCR-confirmed SARS-CoV-2 infection or an uninfected control (not recorded which). CDR3 region: CASSPIAGSGGSTDTQYF. CDR3 in DNA: TGTGCCAGCTCACCCATCGCAGGGAGCGGGGGAAGCACAGATACGCAGTATTTT.